This is a list of T cell receptor beta chains from one sample in a study of CD8 T cells in Susac syndrome. TCRdb analysed the immunoSEQ multiplex PCR reads with MiXCR anew, one entry per CDR3 protein. The data hold 150,000 to 200,000 distinct CDR3 sequences, with roughly 94% observed a single time. Material for sequencing was CD4+ T cells from PBMCs. The receptors were gathered from a human donor with multiple sclerosis. Both conserved end residues are part of each CDR3. A D gene is named only where the DNA matches it firmly. Clone sizes are given selectively: once, few, many, or a class where the clone is expanded.

J gene	V gene	D gene	clone size	CDR3 DNA	CDR3 protein
TRBJ2-4	TRBV20-1	TRBD1	-	TGCAGTGCTCGGACAGGGTTAGCCAAAAACATTCAGTACTTC	CSARTGLAKNIQYF
TRBJ1-1	TRBV30	-	-	TGTGCCTGGAGTGTAATCTCTGGGAACACTGAAGCTTTCTTT	CAWSVISGNTEAFF
TRBJ1-1	TRBV4-2	-	-	TGTGCCAGCAGCGAGACGACGGGAAGTGAAGCTTTCTTT	CASSETTGSEAFF
TRBJ2-5	TRBV2	-	-	TGTGCCAGCAGACAAGAGGGGGGGACCCAGTACTTC	CASRQEGGTQYF
TRBJ1-2	TRBV7-2	-	once	TGTGCCAGCGCTTTCGGTGCTAACTATGGCTACACCTTC	CASAFGANYGYTF
TRBJ1-5	TRBV4-1	-	once	TGCGCCAGCAGCCAAGAGAGTAGTCAGCCCCAGCATTTT	CASSQESSQPQHF
TRBJ2-2	TRBV2	-	-	TGTGCCAGCAGTGCCATCAAGGGATCGACCGGGGAGCTGTTTTTT	CASSAIKGSTGELFF
TRBJ2-1	TRBV15	-	-	TGTGCCACCAGCACATCCCGCAACTTTGGGACTTCCGACAATGAGCAGTTCTTC	CATSTSRNFGTSDNEQFF
TRBJ2-4	TRBV12-3/TRBV12-4	TRBD2	-	TGTGCCAGCAGTTCCAGACTAGCGGGAGAGGGGGACATTCAGTACTTC	CASSSRLAGEGDIQYF
TRBJ2-2	TRBV10-1	-	-	TGCGCCAGCAGTGAGAGTAACACCGGGGAGCTGTTTTTT	CASSESNTGELFF
TRBJ2-2	TRBV5-1	-	-	TGCGCCAGCAGCAGGGACCCGAACACCGGGGAGCTGTTTTTT	CASSRDPNTGELFF
TRBJ1-1	TRBV5-1	TRBD1	-	TGCGCCAGCAGCTTGGGGGGACAGGGCGATCGAGCTTTCTTT	CASSLGGQGDRAFF
TRBJ2-7	TRBV29-1	-	-	TGCAGCGTTGAACGTTGGGACTACGAGCAGTACTTC	CSVERWDYEQYF
TRBJ2-5	TRBV29-1	-	once	TGCAGCGGGGGAGAAGAGACCCAGTACTTC	CSGGEETQYF
TRBJ1-5	TRBV7-2	-	-	TGTGCCAGCAGCTTCGCCGGGACACCTAATCAGCCCCAGCATTTT	CASSFAGTPNQPQHF